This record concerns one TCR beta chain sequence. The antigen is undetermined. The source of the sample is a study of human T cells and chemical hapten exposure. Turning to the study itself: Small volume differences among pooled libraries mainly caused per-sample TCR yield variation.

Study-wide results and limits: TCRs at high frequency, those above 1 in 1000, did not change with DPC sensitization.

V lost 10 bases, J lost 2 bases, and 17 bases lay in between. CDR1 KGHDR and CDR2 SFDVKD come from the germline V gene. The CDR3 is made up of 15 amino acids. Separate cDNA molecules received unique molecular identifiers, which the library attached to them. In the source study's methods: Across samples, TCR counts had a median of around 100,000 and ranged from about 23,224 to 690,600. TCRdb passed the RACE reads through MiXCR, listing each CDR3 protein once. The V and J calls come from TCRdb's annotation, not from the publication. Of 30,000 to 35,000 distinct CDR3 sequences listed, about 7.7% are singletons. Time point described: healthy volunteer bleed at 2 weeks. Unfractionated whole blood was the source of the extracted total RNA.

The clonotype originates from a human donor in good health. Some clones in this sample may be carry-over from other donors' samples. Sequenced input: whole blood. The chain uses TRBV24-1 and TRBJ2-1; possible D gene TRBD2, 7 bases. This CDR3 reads CATSKGGAAYNEQFF. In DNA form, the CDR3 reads TGTGCCACTAGTAAAGGGGGGGCCGCCTACAATGAGCAGTTCTTC.